The source of this T cell receptor beta chain is a study of blood T cell repertoires in COVID-19. Under the authors' procedure: The assay estimated nucleated cells by amplifying reference gene primers. TCRdb keeps only in-frame clones here, not all; method: immunoSEQ multiplex PCR. The DNA gave D and trimming, while V, J and clone size come from that table. The data contain around 300,000 clones, roughly 89% of them singletons. Germline V gene sequence: CDR1 DFQATT, CDR2 SNEGSKA (reference sequence). V lost 3 bases and J lost 5, with 8 bases in between. The CDR3 sequence is 12 residues long. Recovered participants had two consecutive negative NP/OP PCR tests, healthcare professional clearance, or symptom resolution.

The receptor comes from a woman in her 30s who had recovered from COVID-19. The rearrangement links TRBV20-1 to TRBJ1-5, with a tentative D call TRBD1 (5 bases). Material: PBMCs or T cells enriched from blood (not recorded which). The CDR3 nucleotides read TGCAGTGCTAGTGCGGGGGATCAGCCCCAGCATTTT. It specifies CSASAGDQPQHF.